The clone carrying this T cell receptor (beta chain) was counted ten times or more. With 5 bases removed from V and 4 bases from J, the gap between germline ends came to 5 bases. Germline V gene sequence: CDR1 MNHEY, CDR2 SVGEGT. The CDR3 is made up of 11 amino acids. The authors prepared the TCRbeta library with unique molecular identifiers. TCRdb fed the PCR reads into MiXCR, producing one record per CDR3 protein. The profile shows hundreds of thousands of distinct CDR3 sequences, over 9% of them singletons. This sample was taken from a study of T-cell reconstitution after alpha-beta-depleted transplantation in children.

This material consisted of PBMCs, taken before TCRalphabeta/CD19-depleted stem cell transplant. The chain recombines TRBV6-2 or TRBV6-3 with TRBJ1-2; D gene unclear. The clonotype comes from a boy under two years old with acute myeloid leukemia, due to receive a stem cell transplant. The chain's CDR3 is CASSRLYGYTF. The CDR3 nucleotides read TGTGCCAGCAGTCGACTCTATGGCTACACCTTC.